This T cell receptor (beta chain) was recorded in a study of type 1 regulatory T cells. In the study overall: T-allo10 is a Tr1-enriched, alloantigen-specific CD4 T cell product made in vitro.

TCRdb used MiXCR to reprocess the reads, holding one entry per CDR3 protein. Among some 90,000 distinct CDR3 sequences listed, around a third were seen once. This clonotype has a handful of counts. This CDR3 has 15 amino acids. With 0 bases removed from V and 5 bases from J, the gap between germline ends came to 13 bases. CDR1 SNHLY and CDR2 FYNNEI come from the germline V gene. Sample: CD4+ T cells, either the whole sample or a sorted fraction (not recorded which). The chain couples TRBV2 to TRBJ1-1; perhaps TRBD1 as D (5 bases). This clonotype originated in a human donor in good health. CDR3 sequence: CASSEALRGRTEAFF. CDR3 nucleotide sequence: TGTGCCAGCAGTGAAGCGCTAAGGGGAAGGACTGAAGCTTTCTTT.